Following are 30 T cell receptor beta chains from one sample sequenced in a study of shared clonotypes between healthy human individuals. Data came from immunoSEQ multiplex PCR; TCRdb stores just in-frame clones and leaves some out. There are millions of clones in the sample; about 95% occur only once, and 0.85% to 1.3% lies in the top ten. CD45RO-negative cells were positively selected for CCR7, leaving out terminally differentiated effector memory CD45RA+ cells. Sequencing was carried out using naive CD8+ T cells sorted from blood. The receptors here all came from a man younger than 30 in good health.

For this clone: At one boundary the junction diverges from the germline segment, which might be a read error. DNA of the CDR3: TGTGCTAGCAGCCCGTATTTGGACAGCGAGACCCAGTACTTC. Encoded protein: CASSPYLDSETQYF. J is TRBJ2-5 and V is TRBV7-7; maybe TRBD1 (6 bases). The CDR3 consists of 14 residues. In germline, CDR1 is SSHAT, CDR2 FNYEAQ (reference sequence).

The rearrangement joins TRBV4-3 to TRBJ2-7; D perhaps matches TRBD2 (5 bases). The CDR3 runs 16 residues. Germline V gene sequence: CDR1 LGHNA, CDR2 YSLEER. Trimming stripped 0 bases from V and 2 bases from J, with 14 bases between. The CDR3 region has the DNA TGCGCCAGCAGCCAAGAGGAGGATATCATTACCTACGAGCAGTACTTC. Amino acids: CASSQEEDIITYEQYF.

The DNA for the CDR3 is TGTGCCAGCAGAAGACAGGGAGGTGACGAGACCCAGTACTTC. Protein sequence: CASRRQGGDETQYF. This chain uses TRBV2 with TRBJ2-5; TRBD1 is a possible D gene (7 bases). Germline CDR1 reads SNHLY; CDR2 reads FYNNEI. V was clipped by 6 bases and J by 5 bases, with 16 bases between them. The CDR3 consists of 14 residues.

The rearrangement joins TRBV18 to TRBJ1-1, with D possibly being TRBD1 (6 bases). This CDR3 spans 14 amino acids. Trimming removed 0 bases from V and 6 bases from J, with 11 bases in between. Germline CDR1 and CDR2: KGHSH and LQKENI. For the CDR3, the DNA is TGTGCCAGCTCACCACCGGGACAAAACCCTGAAGCTTTCTTT. Protein sequence: CASSPPGQNPEAFF.

V is TRBV6-5 and J is TRBJ2-5; 9 bases are a match to TRBD2. V lost 7 bases, J lost 2 bases, and 5 bases stayed unmatched. The CDR3 spans 14 residues. In germline, CDR1 is MNHEY, CDR2 SVGAGI. The CDR3 nucleotides are TGTGCCAGCAAGGCTAGCGGGGAACAAGAGACCCAGTACTTC. Translation: CASKASGEQETQYF.

The rearrangement joins TRBV14 to TRBJ2-7; D gene ambiguous. The length of the CDR3 is 14 residues. V was shortened by 3 bases and J by 2 bases, with 11 bases between the two germline ends. CDR1 and CDR2 (germline): SGHDN, FVKESK. This chain's CDR3 is CASSQKEEAYEQYF. The CDR3 DNA reads as TGTGCCAGCAGCCAGAAAGAGGAAGCCTACGAGCAGTACTTC. Supplemented by reference TRBV14 and TRBJ2-7, the full variable domain reads EAGVTQFPSHSVIEKGQTVTLRCDPISGHDNLYWYRRVMGKEIKFLLHFVKESKQDESGMPNNRFLAERTGGTYSTLKVQPAELEDSGVYFCASSQKEEAYEQYFGPGTRLTVT.

The CDR3 is CASSSTPRVGNSPLHF. CDR3 sequence (DNA): TGTGCCAGCAGCTCTACTCCCCGGGTCGGTAATTCACCCCTCCACTTT. The V gene is TRBV27, the J gene TRBJ1-6; D call uncertain. Germline values: CDR1 MNHEY, CDR2 SMNVEV (reference sequence). V lost 6 bases, J lost 6 bases, and 18 bases lay in between. The CDR3 totals 16 residues.

V usage is TRBV7-9 and J usage is TRBJ1-2; D is possibly TRBD1 (6 bases). Trimming shortened V by 3 bases and J by 4 bases, and 15 bases separated the two germline ends. CDR3 length equals 15 residues. The V gene's germline CDR1 is SEHNR and CDR2 FQNEAQ (reference sequence). CDR3 in DNA: TGTGCCAGCAGCTTCGCAAACAGGGAGGCCTATGGCTACACCTTC. This encodes CASSFANREAYGYTF.

This sequence joins TRBV5-1 and TRBJ2-5; D may be TRBD1 or TRBD2 (5 bases each). The CDR3 has 18 amino acids. The V gene's germline CDR1 is SGHRS and CDR2 YFSETQ. The ends were cut back, 5 bases at V and 1 base at J, with 24 bases in the middle. CDR3 amino acids: CASRDPGASFPPQETQYF. The CDR3 DNA follows: TGCGCCAGCAGAGACCCCGGGGCCTCTTTTCCCCCCCAAGAGACCCAGTACTTC.

J is TRBJ2-1 and V is TRBV11-3; D perhaps matches TRBD1 (6 bases). V lost 0 bases, J lost 4 bases, and 10 bases lay in between. The length of the CDR3 is 15 residues. CDR1 SGHNT and CDR2 YENEEA come from the germline V gene. DNA of the CDR3: TGTGCCAGCAGCTTAGATTCAGGACAGTACAATGAGCAGTTCTTC. Translating it yields CASSLDSGQYNEQFF.

The gene calls are TRBV5-6 and TRBJ1-2; TRBD1 might be the D (5 bases). Germline values: CDR1 SGHDT, CDR2 YYEEEE. The CDR3 has 14 amino acids. Deletions cut 0 bases from V and 4 bases from J, with 10 bases between. In DNA, the CDR3 is TGTGCCAGCAGCTTGGCCAGGGAATTCTATGGCTACACCTTC. Encoded protein: CASSLAREFYGYTF.

The chain carries TRBV27 and TRBJ2-5; D remains ambiguous. The germline V and J ends were trimmed by 5 bases and 4 bases, with 17 bases remaining between them. The CDR3 covers 15 residues. Germline lookup yields CDR1 MNHEY and CDR2 SMNVEV (reference sequence). CDR3 amino acids: CASSRLVLGSETQYF. Here the CDR3 DNA reads TGTGCCAGCAGTCGACTCGTCCTGGGATCAGAGACCCAGTACTTC.

The rearrangement links TRBV10-3 to TRBJ2-3, with D tentatively TRBD2 (5 bases). V shed 2 bases and J shed 2 bases, with 17 bases lying between them. In germline, CDR1 is ENHRY, CDR2 SYGVKD. This CDR3 has 17 residues. The CDR3 DNA is TGTGCCATCAGTGAGGTCAGCAGCGGAGCCTTCACAGATACGCAGTATTTT. Translating gives CAISEVSSGAFTDTQYF.

This chain links TRBV7-6 with TRBJ2-2; TRBD1 aligns across 10 bases. V was pared by 4 bases and J by 8 bases, with 10 bases of the junction left unmatched. Germline V gene data show CDR1 as SGHVS and CDR2 as FNYEAQ. The CDR3 loop spans 16 amino acids. The CDR3 is CASSSPDRGAGGELFF. CDR3 DNA: TGTGCCAGCAGCTCCCCGGACAGGGGGGCAGGGGGGGAGCTGTTTTTT.

The J gene is TRBJ2-3, the V gene TRBV27; D remains unclear. The germline V gene encodes CDR1 MNHEY and CDR2 SMNVEV (reference sequence). CDR3 size: 16 residues. Between the trimmed V and J ends, which lost 8 bases and 0 bases, there was a span of 18 bases. The CDR3 is CASHPARVSSTDTQYF. DNA of the CDR3: TGTGCCAGCCACCCGGCTCGGGTCTCCAGCACAGATACGCAGTATTTT.

The CDR3 region has the DNA TGTGCCAGCAGCTTAGCGGGGACTAGCGGGAGGATTTACCAAGAGACCCAGTACTTC. It is translated as CASSLAGTSGRIYQETQYF. V is TRBV7-2 and J is TRBJ2-5; 15 bases line up with TRBD2. V shed 0 bases, J shed 0 bases, and the junction held 5 bases outside the gene matches. This CDR3 region has 19 residues. CDR1 is SGHTA, CDR2 FQGNSA, per germline.

This clone was observed a single time. The gene calls are TRBV2 and TRBJ2-6, with D unresolved. From germline, CDR1 is SNHLY and CDR2 FYNNEI. This CDR3 comprises 14 residues. V was shortened by 4 bases and J by 0 bases, with 4 bases between the two germline ends. The CDR3 sequence: CASSGFSGANVLTF. The CDR3 DNA reads TGTGCCAGCAGTGGATTCTCTGGGGCCAACGTCCTGACTTTC. Supplemented by reference TRBV2 and TRBJ2-6, the full variable domain reads EPEVTQTPSHQVTQMGQEVILRCVPISNHLYFYWYRQILGQKVEFLVSFYNNEISEKSEIFDDQFSVERPDGSNFTLKIRSTKLEDSAMYFCASSGFSGANVLTFGAGSRLTVL.

This clone was counted a single time. The V gene is TRBV7-9, the J gene TRBJ2-7, with D perhaps given as TRBD1 or TRBD2 (6 bases each). V lost 0 bases to trimming and J lost 1 base, with 13 bases between them. Per the germline V gene, CDR1 is SEHNR and CDR2 is FQNEAQ (reference sequence). The length of the CDR3 is 16 residues. Here the CDR3 DNA reads TGTGCCAGCAGCTTAGCGGAGGGGGTAGTGTCCTACGAGCAGTACTTC. It specifies CASSLAEGVVSYEQYF. The complete variable domain, with remaining parts taken from reference TRBV7-9 and TRBJ2-7, reads DTGVSQNPRHKITKRGQNVTFRCDPISEHNRLYWYRQTLGQGPEFLTYFQNEAQLEKSRLLSDRFSAERPKGSFSTLEIQRTEQGDSAMYLCASSLAEGVVSYEQYFGPGTRLTVT.

The chain joins TRBV28 to TRBJ1-4; tentatively, D is TRBD1 (6 bases). The V end lost 6 bases, the J end lost 4 bases, and 9 bases lay between the germline ends. CDR3 length: 13 amino acids. The germline V gene has CDR1 MDHEN and CDR2 SYDVKM. The chain's CDR3 is CASRPDSNEKLFF. The DNA for the CDR3 is TGTGCCAGCAGACCGGACAGTAATGAAAAACTGTTTTTT. Variable domain in full (rest from reference TRBV28 and TRBJ1-4): DVKVTQSSRYLVKRTGEKVFLECVQDMDHENMFWYRQDPGLGLRLIYFSYDVKMKEKGDIPEGYSVSREKKERFSLILESASTNQTSMYLCASRPDSNEKLFFGSGTQLSVL.

V is TRBV27 and J is TRBJ2-7, with a weak D call TRBD1 (6 bases). Germline CDR1 MNHEY, CDR2 SMNVEV (reference sequence). V lost 4 bases and J lost 3, with 13 bases in between. The CDR3 is made up of 14 amino acids. The CDR3 coding sequence is TGTGCCAGCAGTTCCACAGGGTTTGTCTACGAGCAGTACTTC. This encodes CASSSTGFVYEQYF.

The chain carries TRBV7-2 and TRBJ1-1; D gene ambiguous. CDR3 length equals 18 residues. Germline V gene lookup returns CDR1 SGHTA and CDR2 FQGNSA. Trimming removed 1 base at V and 3 bases at J, with 21 bases between. The CDR3 DNA sequence: TGTGCCAGCAGCTTAGAAGTCGCCTCCAGGTTAAGGGACACTGAAGCTTTCTTT. Its translation: CASSLEVASRLRDTEAFF.

In the case of this clone: A much bigger clone sits one base away, suggesting this may be a read error. The sample contains more than one DNA sequence encoding this CDR3. V is TRBV13 and J is TRBJ2-7; D unclear. V was trimmed by 0 bases and J by 1 base, leaving 1 base between them. The CDR3 runs 12 residues. Germline V CDR1 and CDR2: PRHDT, FYEKMQ (reference sequence). The CDR3 is CASSLGSYEQYF. The CDR3 DNA reads as TGTGCCAGCAGCTTAGGGTCCTACGAGCAGTACTTC.

The chain has TRBV5-6 and TRBJ1-6, with 7 bases lining up with TRBD1. CDR1 is SGHDT, CDR2 YYEEEE, per germline. V lost 2 bases to trimming and J lost 1 base; unmatched junction nucleotides: 3. The CDR3 length is 16 residues. CDR3 sequence (DNA): TGTGCCAGCAGCTTACAGGGGCATTCCTATAATTCACCCCTCCACTTT. Protein: CASSLQGHSYNSPLHF.

J is TRBJ2-4 and V is TRBV2, with D possibly being TRBD1 (5 bases). Germline V gene data show CDR1 as SNHLY and CDR2 as FYNNEI. Trimming removed 4 bases from V and 1 base from J, with 8 bases in between. This CDR3 has 14 amino acids. The CDR3 protein is CASSAGNAKNIQYF. For the CDR3, the DNA is TGTGCCAGCAGTGCAGGGAACGCCAAAAACATTCAGTACTTC.

On this clone: Other DNA sequences in the sample encode the same CDR3. The chain is built from TRBV18 and TRBJ1-1; no definite D call. The germline V gene has CDR1 KGHSH and CDR2 LQKENI. The CDR3 runs 13 residues. V lost 0 bases and J lost 5, with 7 bases in between. DNA of the CDR3: TGTGCCAGCTCACCACCCCTTGGGACTGAAGCTTTCTTT. It translates to CASSPPLGTEAFF.

This rearrangement joins TRBV29-1 to TRBJ2-2; D is uncertain. Trimming took off 4 bases at V and 4 bases at J, with 7 bases between the two ends. The CDR3 has 12 amino acids. Germline V gene sequence: CDR1 SQVTM, CDR2 ANQGSEA. This CDR3 reads CSVGKVTGELFF. As DNA, the CDR3 is TGCAGCGTTGGGAAGGTCACCGGGGAGCTGTTTTTT.

This sequence joins TRBV10-1 and TRBJ2-7; unclear D gene. V dropped 11 bases and J dropped 5 bases, with 19 bases sitting between them. The CDR3 has 13 amino acids. Looked up from germline, CDR1 is WNHNN and CDR2 is SYGVQD (reference sequence). In DNA, the CDR3 is TGCGCCCAGCCGGCCAACAAGTGGGACGAGCAGTACTTC. Translation: CAQPANKWDEQYF.

The chain recombines TRBV29-1 with TRBJ2-7, with D possibly TRBD1 on 6 matching bases. The CDR3 is 13 residues long. Germline CDR1 reads SQVTM; CDR2 reads ANQGSEA. V lost 6 bases, J lost 0 bases, and 12 bases lay in between. DNA for the CDR3: TGCAGCGTGGGGGCAGTGAGCTCCTACGAGCAGTACTTC. Protein: CSVGAVSSYEQYF.

This CDR3 is CASSVQETQYF. The CDR3 DNA sequence: TGTGCCAGCAGTGTTCAAGAGACCCAGTACTTC. The chain links TRBV25-1 to TRBJ2-5; D gene uncertain. CDR1 MGHDK and CDR2 SYGVNS come from the germline V gene. The CDR3 contains 11 residues. Between the trimmed V and J ends, which lost 4 bases and 2 bases, there was a span of 2 bases.

The gene calls are TRBV4-1 and TRBJ2-7; tentatively, D is TRBD1 or TRBD2 (7 bases each). Germline-derived CDR1 and CDR2 are MGHRA and YSYEKL. With 0 bases removed from V and 3 bases from J, the gap between germline ends came to 15 bases. The CDR3 is made up of 16 amino acids. Here the CDR3 DNA reads TGCGCCAGCAGCCAAGACGGCAGGGGGGGAAACTACGAGCAGTACTTC. Residues: CASSQDGRGGNYEQYF.